The sequence of this T cell receptor (beta chain) was determined in a study of cytomegalovirus exposure and HLA in healthy donors. Turning to the study itself: Samples from HLA-typed donors yielded 85 million to 95 million unique TCRs in an early data release.

Study-wide findings and caveats: Associated with cytomegalovirus, according to the listing, were 164 TCR beta chains.

From germline, CDR1 is SGDLS and CDR2 YYNGEE. This CDR3 comprises 17 residues. This clone occurred once. Its target is not known. One end of the junction varies from germline; a read error may be responsible. It was with 60 Vbeta and 13 Jbeta primers that the PCR ran. Clones were sequenced by immunoSEQ multiplex PCR, and TCRdb holds only the in-frame ones, with some missing. Among about 120,000 clones listed, 75% to 85% were seen once. The rearrangement uses TRBV9 and TRBJ2-2, with 10 nucleotides matching TRBD2. This receptor was taken from a woman between 18 and 29 years old in good health and CMV-seropositive. The sample taken for sequencing was PBMCs. CDR3 region: CVSSVGAGGPNTGELFF. CDR3 in DNA: TGTGTCAGCAGCGTAGGAGCGGGAGGGCCTAACACCGGGGAGCTGTTTTTT.